This TCR beta chain comes out of a study of T cell repertoires in cytomegalovirus infection. As for the study in general: CMV infection together with matching HLA type was indicated by public TCR beta signatures. Findings and caveats of the study: CMV-specific HLA-C-restricted TCR beta clonotypes dominated the ex vivo response.

TCRdb redid the calling of the reads with MiXCR, one entry per CDR3 protein. Of hundreds of thousands of distinct CDR3 sequences in the sample, roughly 24% were seen once. The germline V gene encodes CDR1 SNHLY and CDR2 FYNNEI. Trimming left V 8 bases short and J 2 bases short, with 17 bases between. There are 15 residues in the CDR3. This clonotype was counted a few times. Its antigen remains unidentified. The V and J genes are TRBV2 and TRBJ2-3, with a possible D match to TRBD2 (5 bases). The TCR comes from a human donor in good health (CMV status not recorded). Some clones in this sample may be carry-over from other donors' samples. The sample was CD8+ T cells from PBMCs. The CDR3 loop is CASRRLAGYTDTQYF. CDR3 bases: TGTGCCAGCCGACGCTTGGCGGGTTACACAGATACGCAGTATTTT. Combining the CDR3 with reference TRBV2 and TRBJ2-3 gives the whole variable domain EPEVTQTPSHQVTQMGQEVILRCVPISNHLYFYWYRQILGQKVEFLVSFYNNEISEKSEIFDDQFSVERPDGSNFTLKIRSTKLEDSAMYFCASRRLAGYTDTQYFGPGTRLTVL.